This is a list of T cell receptor beta chains from one sample in a study of response to subunit inactivated influenza vaccine. Each CDR3 protein gets one entry after TCRdb re-called the RT-PCR reads with MiXCR. The sample records around 320,000 distinct CDR3 sequences, 20% to 25% being singletons. The specimen was PBMCs from blood, collected about 19 months after vaccination. The receptors stem from a man in his fifties or sixties who received an inactivated influenza vaccine. The conserved cysteine and the conserved F or W are not part of the CDR3 here. Each record gives: V gene, D gene, CDR3 protein. D genes are given only for firm matches.

TRBV10-3 TRBD2 AIGGAGVKNEQF
TRBV29-1 - SVLIRPQGAF
TRBV9 - ASSVSPGRTDTQY
TRBV5-1 TRBD2 ASSWVYSGRGSYEQY
TRBV5-1 TRBD2 ASSFPRAGAGETQY
TRBV7-6 - ASSPGPTNQPQH
TRBV5-1 TRBD2 ASSLGRTSGMINEQF
TRBV12-2 - ASRLDGLVEGTQY
TRBV15 - ATSRGGAGANVLT
TRBV5-1 TRBD1 ASSLGGTAMNTEAF
TRBV6-2/TRBV6-3 - ASSYFPGTPFHRKSSYEQY
TRBV20-1 TRBD2 SAKSLSGRAGELF
TRBV12-3/TRBV12-4 TRBD1 ASSSDRGYGYT
TRBV12-3/TRBV12-4 TRBD1 ASSERQGWYEQY
TRBV11-3 - ASSLEPGLTTGELF
TRBV29-1 - SVQGANQPQH
TRBV7-2 TRBD2 ASSLGAGGGPDTQY
TRBV30 - AWTPRTPNTEAF
TRBV7-2 - ASSLFPGLESEQF
TRBV4-2 - ASSQEATVVDSGNTIY
TRBV5-1 TRBD2 ASSLGLASGELF
TRBV4-3 TRBD2 ASSQVAGGHYNEQF
TRBV12-3/TRBV12-4 TRBD1 ASSKTGGGYEQF
TRBV20-1 - SALAGAGLEPQH
TRBV15 - ATSRAKVAGSSEAF
TRBV20-1 TRBD2 SASTGTSGNIQY
TRBV7-9 - ASSLRGDPPLH
TRBV28 - ASSLSAAYSNQPQH
TRBV4-1 - ASSQVGTSYEQY